This is a list of T cell receptor beta chains from one sample in a study of blood T cell repertoires in COVID-19. Sequenced by immunoSEQ multiplex PCR; TCRdb stores in-frame clones only, minus some. This table has more than 250,000 clones, 83% appearing once. Source material: peripheral blood. The receptor source for this set is a woman aged 45-65 years with acute or convalescent COVID-19. Each CDR3 is given with its conserved first and last residue. The D gene is left open where the match is weak.

j_gene,d_gene,v_gene,CDR3aa
TRBJ1-4,.,TRBV5-1,CASSPRQDNEKLFF
TRBJ2-1,TRBD2,TRBV9,CASSVRGTSGAPPHWEQFF
TRBJ2-2,TRBD1,TRBV5-6,CASSSIDRENTGELFF
TRBJ2-2,TRBD1,TRBV29-1,CSFAGTGSAGELFF
TRBJ1-6,.,TRBV3-1/TRBV3-2,CASRQGLGARNSPLHF
TRBJ2-7,TRBD2,TRBV6-2/TRBV6-3,CASSPGTSVYEQYF
TRBJ1-2,TRBD1,TRBV7-2,CASSGLDRGVNGYTF
TRBJ1-2,TRBD1,TRBV24-1,CATTDRVGYGYTF
TRBJ1-5,TRBD1,TRBV24-1,CATSASTPDRGGNQPQHF
TRBJ1-1,.,TRBV5-6,CASSLDRKGEAFF
TRBJ1-2,.,TRBV3-1/TRBV3-2,CASSQGLGYTF
TRBJ2-5,TRBD2,TRBV24-1,CATKGAGEETQYF
TRBJ1-6,.,TRBV5-4,CASSLSGSAGSPLHF
TRBJ1-3,.,TRBV5-1,CASSPESGNTIYF
TRBJ2-1,TRBD1,TRBV18,CASSPGQGNNEQFF
TRBJ2-7,.,TRBV5-5,CASSLGSSLYEQYF
TRBJ2-6,TRBD1,TRBV4-2,CASSQAGTGGDGANVLTF
TRBJ2-1,TRBD2,TRBV7-2,CASSSGRDYIPFF
TRBJ1-5,TRBD1,TRBV19,CASSLPYGTGGDQPQHF
TRBJ2-3,TRBD1,TRBV27,CASSLFISPAQGFLYTQYF
TRBJ1-1,.,TRBV5-6,CASSFMGRLTEAFF
TRBJ1-2,TRBD1,TRBV18,CASSSGQEANYGYTF